This TCR beta chain was sequenced for a study of T-cell memory formation after mild COVID-19. TCRdb used MiXCR to reprocess the 5' RACE reads, holding one entry per CDR3 protein. The sample shows 110,000 or so distinct CDR3 sequences, about 24% of them seen only once. Trimming shortened V by 2 bases and J by 5 bases, and 15 bases separated the two germline ends. The CDR3 consists of 16 residues. The germline CDR1 and CDR2 sequences are MNHEY and SVGAGI. The V call is TRBV6-5, the J call TRBJ1-4, with D possibly being TRBD1 (5 bases). Sequencing was carried out using PBMCs or a T cell subset sorted from them (not recorded which). The TCR comes from a man younger than 35 who had mild COVID-19 (a few samples of this study predate the infection). Cell type and time point are not known. Here the CDR3 reads CASSYPPGRGNEKLFF. CDR3 sequence (DNA): TGTGCCAGCAGTTACCCTCCGGGACGCGGGAATGAAAAACTGTTTTTT.